Below, one TCR beta chain is given with its context. Antigen unknown. This CDR3 region has 14 residues. The V gene's germline CDR1 is GTSNPN and CDR2 SVGIG (reference sequence). V gave up 8 bases and J gave up 2 bases, with 19 bases separating them. The sample originates from a study of a mutant IDH1 vaccine in newly diagnosed glioma. Overall study context: Vaccination started 4-6 weeks after radiotherapy alone, or with temozolomide cycles.

Assay used: immunoSEQ multiplex PCR; TCRdb lists only in-frame clones, some missing. The sample contains around 30,000 clones, roughly 80% of which appear only once. Time point: week 23, last vaccination. Doses of 300 ug of mutant IDH1 20-mer peptide were given with topical imiquimod. The sequencing here drew on PBMCs, taken from a glioma patient whose treatment included an IDH1 peptide vaccine. This TCR was recovered from a woman aged 18-29 years with glioma. The rearrangement links TRBV30 to TRBJ2-7, with D hard to call. CDR3: CARRDLGSPYEQYF. CDR3 nucleotide sequence: TGTGCCCGCCGAGATTTAGGCAGTCCCTACGAGCAGTACTTC.